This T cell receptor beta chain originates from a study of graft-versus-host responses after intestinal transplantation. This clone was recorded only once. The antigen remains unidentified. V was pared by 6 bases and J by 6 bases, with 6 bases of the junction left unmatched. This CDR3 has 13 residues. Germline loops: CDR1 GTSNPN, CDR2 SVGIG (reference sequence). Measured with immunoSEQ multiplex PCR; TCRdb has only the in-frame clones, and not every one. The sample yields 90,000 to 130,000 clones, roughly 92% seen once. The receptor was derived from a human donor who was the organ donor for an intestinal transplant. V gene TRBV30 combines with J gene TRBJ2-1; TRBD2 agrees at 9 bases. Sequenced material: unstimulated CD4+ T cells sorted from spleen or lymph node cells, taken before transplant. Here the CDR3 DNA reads TGTGCCTGCACCGGGACTAGCAGCAATGAGCAGTTCTTC. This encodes CACTGTSSNEQFF.